The TCR beta chain under discussion was sequenced for a study of early T cells in non-severe SARS-CoV-2 infection (TCRdb year 2021). Concerning the study at large: TCR sequencing used bulk RNA from unsorted whole blood, so alpha and beta chains could not be paired. The investigation overall reported the following: Matching against VDJdb was skewed toward anti-spike CD8 responses, likely underestimated virus-specific expansions, and missed private and CD4 specificities.

V and J are truncated by 3 bases and 5 bases respectively, leaving an intervening sequence of 16 bases. The CDR1 and CDR2 encoded by the germline V gene (reference sequence) are DFQATT and SNEGSKA. The CDR3 measures 15 amino acids from cysteine to phenylalanine. Only the CDR3 region is kept as DNA, spanning 45 bases read in frame from base 1. Set within a cohort of healthcare workers in London, UK, this nested case-control study involved weekly PCR testing of nasopharyngeal swabs along with blood sampling. Healthcare workers were enrolled in the week of the UK lockdown, from 23 to 31 March 2020, and were followed every week for up to roughly 15 weeks. This clonotype was observed many times. The specificity of this receptor is unknown. Within one base of it there is no much larger clone, and no base qualities were kept. The library came from 5' RACE. The listed sequencing device is NextSeq 500. Unique molecular identifiers were attached to individual cDNA molecules in the TCR library protocol so that sequencing error and PCR bias could be corrected. Both TCR alpha and beta chains were sequenced, and tight co-correlation was observed between alpha and beta sequence abundances in each sample. As for the original processing: Decombinator V4 was used to annotate the V gene, J gene and CDR3 of the TCR sequences. TCRs were defined as expanded if a significant change between any two time points was detected under a Poisson model with p below 0.0001. Abundances of TCRs were expressed as counts per million after normalisation to the total number of TCRs sequenced in each sample. MAIT TCRs were defined by TRAV1-2 paired with TRAJ12, TRAJ20 or TRAJ33, and iNKT TCRs by TRAV10 paired with TRAJ18. A search of VDJdb, accessed on 1 November 2021, was run for TCRs annotated to CMV, EBV and SARS-CoV-2, with TCRs annotated for multiple antigens excluded. The raw public data were reprocessed by TCRdb itself: fastp quality trimming at Q25, MiXCR clonotype calling, in-frame beta chains only. Rows with one shared CDR3 protein collapse into an entry with the most common genes and DNA. These V and J calls originate from TCRdb's pipeline instead of the authors' own analysis. The sample profile shows some 87,000 distinct CDR3 sequences; roughly 13% of them were found once. The ten largest make up about 1.5% of the sample.

The V gene is TRBV20-1 and the J gene is TRBJ2-2; D gene: possibly TRBD2, on 7 matching bases. This clonotype was obtained from an adult who was a healthcare worker with PCR-confirmed SARS-CoV-2 infection or an uninfected control (not recorded which). Sequencing was performed on whole blood. The nucleotides are TGCAGTGCTAGTTCAGAGGGGAGGGGGACCGGGGAGCTGTTTTTT. This is translated as CSASSEGRGTGELFF.